Below are 25 T cell receptor beta chains sequenced from a single sample in a study of breast tumors, draining lymph nodes, adjacent tissues. TCRdb recomputed calls from the multiplex PCR reads with MiXCR, one row per CDR3 protein. The repertoire has some 130,000 distinct CDR3 sequences, about 20% of them found once; the top ten carry approximately 3.5%. Samples came from axillary lymph nodes draining the breast cancer. The sample taken for sequencing was axillary lymph node tissue. The receptor set was obtained from a female donor with breast cancer. Some clones in this sample may be carry-over from other donors' samples.

This clonotype was detected many times. This chain uses TRBV5-1 with TRBJ2-1, with 7 positions matching TRBD2. V was pared by 4 bases and J by 1 base, with 8 bases of the junction left unmatched. From germline, CDR1 is SGHRS and CDR2 YFSETQ. The CDR3 loop spans 16 amino acids. CDR3 region: CASSPGLPYSYNEQFF. The CDR3 DNA sequence: TGCGCCAGCAGCCCGGGACTACCGTATTCCTACAATGAGCAGTTCTTC.

V usage is TRBV20-1 and J usage is TRBJ2-7; D might be TRBD1 (6 bases). The CDR3 runs to 15 residues. The germline V gene encodes CDR1 DFQATT and CDR2 SNEGSKA (reference sequence). Trimming took 3 bases from V and 7 from J, leaving 22 bases between them. CDR3 in amino acids: CSARDDGQTLEEQYF. DNA for the CDR3: TGCAGTGCTAGGGATGACGGACAGACCCTTGAGGAGCAGTACTTC.

This clonotype was recorded many times. The chain links TRBV6-1 to TRBJ1-2; D is uncertain. Germline CDR1 MNHNS, CDR2 SASEGT. The CDR3 is 13 residues long. The germline V and J ends were trimmed by 2 bases and 8 bases, with 12 bases remaining between them. CDR3 region: CASSESDRGGYTF. CDR3 DNA: TGTGCCAGCAGTGAATCAGACCGTGGGGGCTACACCTTC.

The chain has TRBV28 and TRBJ2-3; D not certain. There are 15 residues in the CDR3. The V end lost 3 bases, the J end lost 5 bases, and 15 bases lay between the germline ends. Germline lookup yields CDR1 MDHEN and CDR2 SYDVKM. The CDR3 spells CASSFFNSLVDTQYF. The CDR3 DNA reads as TGTGCCAGCAGTTTCTTTAACAGTCTGGTAGATACGCAGTATTTT.

This clonotype was detected many times. V and J are TRBV9 and TRBJ1-3, with D perhaps matching TRBD1 (6 bases). Germline CDR1 reads SGDLS; CDR2 reads YYNGEE. The CDR3 contains 15 residues. V was trimmed by 0 bases and J by 1 base, leaving 8 bases between them. The CDR3 is CASSVGDTSGNTIYF. Written as DNA, the CDR3 is TGTGCCAGCAGCGTAGGGGACACATCTGGAAACACCATATATTTT.

This clonotype was recorded many times. The chain employs TRBV10-3 and TRBJ2-7, with D possibly being TRBD1 or TRBD2 (5 bases each). The CDR3 contains 15 residues. Germline-derived CDR1 and CDR2 are ENHRY and SYGVKD. Trimming took off 3 bases at V and 3 bases at J, with 15 bases between the two ends. The DNA for the CDR3 is TGTGCCATCAGTGATTCGGGCCGGGGCTACTACGAGCAGTACTTC. It codes for CAISDSGRGYYEQYF.

This clonotype was seen at least ten times. The rearrangement links TRBV5-1 to TRBJ2-2, with TRBD2 identical over 10 bases. Germline CDR1 reads SGHRS; CDR2 reads YFSETQ. Losses at the gene ends were 0 bases for V and 7 bases for J; bases not matched to a gene: 9. CDR3 length: 17 residues. This CDR3 reads CASSLESGRARFGELFF. The CDR3 coding sequence is TGCGCCAGCAGCTTGGAGAGCGGGAGGGCCCGTTTCGGGGAGCTGTTTTTT.

This clonotype was detected ten times or more. The rearrangement joins TRBV7-8 to TRBJ1-2; D not certain. The CDR3 length is 12 residues. Per germline, CDR1 SGHVS and CDR2 FQNEAQ. Trimming stripped 1 base from V and 6 bases from J, with 6 bases between. The CDR3 DNA reads TGTGCCAGCAGCTTAGTTTCAGATGGCTACACCTTC. Its protein product is CASSLVSDGYTF.

In the case of this clonotype: A much larger clone lies one base from this, so it may be a read error. This chain connects TRBV27 to TRBJ1-2; D gene uncertain. This CDR3 spans 16 amino acids. V lost 7 bases and J lost 4, with 22 bases in between. The germline V gene has CDR1 MNHEY and CDR2 SMNVEV (reference sequence). CDR3 sequence reads: CASTKGGSAFSYGYTF. CDR3 in DNA: TGTGCCAGCACCAAGGGAGGCAGCGCATTTAGCTATGGCTACACCTTC.

This clonotype was detected many times. CDR3 in DNA: TGCAGTGCTCCCGTGGGGCTCTTGGGAGGACCACGGGACACTTTCTACAATGAGCAGTTCTTC. Translating it yields CSAPVGLLGGPRDTFYNEQFF. The chain links TRBV20-1 to TRBJ2-1; D tentatively reads TRBD1 or TRBD2 (6 bases each). The germline V gene encodes CDR1 DFQATT and CDR2 SNEGSKA (reference sequence). V was clipped by 5 bases and J by 3 bases, with 35 bases between them. The CDR3 spans 21 residues.

This clonotype was seen at least ten times. This chain links TRBV9 with TRBJ1-5; TRBD1 matches at 8 bases. The length of the CDR3 is 15 residues. Germline V gene lookup returns CDR1 SGDLS and CDR2 YYNGEE. V lost 2 bases to trimming and J lost 7 bases; unmatched junction nucleotides: 8. The CDR3 DNA reads TGTGCCAGCAGCGTGGGGCAGGGGGCAAGGCAGCCCCAGCATTTT. This codes for CASSVGQGARQPQHF.

This clonotype is a singleton in its sample. With a much larger clone just one base away, this may be a read error. The gene calls are TRBV11-2 and TRBJ1-2; D gene unclear. V gave up 1 base and J gave up 3 bases, with 12 bases separating them. Germline CDR1 reads SGHAT; CDR2 reads FQNNGV. There are 15 residues in the CDR3. CDR3 nucleotides: TGTGCCAGCAGCTTAGGGCCCACCAATTACTATGGCTACACCTTC. Its protein product is CASSLGPTNYYGYTF.

This clonotype has a count of ten or more. V is TRBV9 and J is TRBJ2-5, with 8 bases that match TRBD2. Germline CDR1 is SGDLS and CDR2 is YYNGEE. The V segment lost 4 bases and the J segment 4 bases; nucleotides outside the gene matches: 9. The CDR3 loop spans 15 amino acids. The CDR3 nucleotides read TGTGCCAGCAGCCCCGAGCTCCTAGCGGGAGAGACCCAGTACTTC. This encodes CASSPELLAGETQYF.

This clonotype was found many times. The rearrangement uses TRBV5-6 and TRBJ2-3, with D unresolved. The ends were cut back, 0 bases at V and 9 bases at J, with 11 bases in the middle. The CDR3 extends over 13 amino acids. The germline gives CDR1 SGHDT, CDR2 YYEEEE. This CDR3 reads CASSLGPMRTQYF. The CDR3 nucleotides read TGTGCCAGCAGCTTGGGCCCCATGAGAACGCAGTATTTT. Full variable domain (missing parts from reference TRBV5-6 and TRBJ2-3): DAGVTQSPTHLIKTRGQQVTLRCSPKSGHDTVSWYQQALGQGPQFIFQYYEEEERQRGNFPDRFSGHQFPNYSSELNVNALLLGDSALYLCASSLGPMRTQYFGPGTRLTVL.

The sample holds many counts of this clonotype. The chain employs TRBV9 and TRBJ1-5, with D unresolved. The CDR3 length is 13 residues. V lost 2 bases and J 6 bases, leaving 9 bases between the germline ends. Germline V gene data show CDR1 as SGDLS and CDR2 as YYNGEE. CDR3 sequence: CASSVDGRQPQHF. CDR3 nucleotide sequence: TGTGCCAGCAGCGTGGACGGACGTCAGCCCCAGCATTTT.

This clonotype was counted many times. The junction differs from germline at one of its ends, possibly a read error. The gene calls are TRBV7-7 and TRBJ2-3, with a tentative D call TRBD1 (6 bases). Germline-derived CDR1 and CDR2 are SSHAT and FNYEAQ (reference sequence). The CDR3 is 15 residues long. CDR3 bases: TGTGCTAGCAGCCTCGGGCAGGGGAGCACAGATACGCAGTATTTT. Translated: CASSLGQGSTDTQYF.

This clonotype was found many times. The V call is TRBV7-3, the J call TRBJ2-3; D might be TRBD2 (5 bases). This CDR3 is 14 amino acids long. Looked up from germline, CDR1 is SGHTA and CDR2 is FQGTGA. Trimming stripped 3 bases from V and 4 bases from J, with 11 bases between. The DNA for the CDR3 is TGTGCCAGCAGCTTGGACGAGCGGCCAGATACGCAGTATTTT. It specifies CASSLDERPDTQYF. Full variable domain (outside the CDR3, taken from reference TRBV7-3 and TRBJ2-3): GAGVSQTPSNKVTEKGKYVELRCDPISGHTALYWYRQSLGQGPEFLIYFQGTGAADDSGLPNDRFFAVRPEGSVSTLKIQRTERGDSAVYLCASSLDERPDTQYFGPGTRLTVL.

Ten or more counts support this clonotype. This chain uses TRBV20-1 with TRBJ2-3; D is unclear. This CDR3 has 11 amino acids. Germline V gives CDR1 DFQATT, CDR2 SNEGSKA (reference sequence). Trimming took 6 bases from V and 6 from J, leaving 10 bases between them. The CDR3 DNA reads TGCAGTGCGAGACTCTTTGATACGCAGTATTTT. Amino acids: CSARLFDTQYF.

The table lists this clonotype with many counts. V is TRBV6-1 and J is TRBJ2-1, with 8 bases that match TRBD1. CDR1 is MNHNS and CDR2 is SASEGT in the germline V gene. The CDR3 loop spans 19 amino acids. V gave up 7 bases and J gave up 2 bases; unmatched junction bases: 19. The CDR3 coding sequence is TGTGCCAGCACCGGGACAGGAGGGAACTATAATCCAACCTACAATGAGCAGTTCTTC. Protein product: CASTGTGGNYNPTYNEQFF.

This clonotype was observed many times. The chain links TRBV2 to TRBJ1-6; D not certain. CDR1 is SNHLY and CDR2 is FYNNEI in the germline V gene. V was trimmed by 7 bases and J by 6 bases, leaving 7 bases between them. CDR3 length: 12 amino acids. The CDR3, as DNA: TGTGCCAGCACCTTTGGTAATTCACCCCTCCACTTT. Translating gives CASTFGNSPLHF.

At least ten counts were recorded for this clonotype. The chain recombines TRBV7-9 with TRBJ1-6, with a tentative D call TRBD1 (5 bases). V was trimmed by 0 bases and J by 6 bases, leaving 9 bases between them. The germline CDR1 and CDR2 sequences are SEHNR and FQNEAQ (reference sequence). The CDR3 is 15 residues long. DNA for the CDR3: TGTGCCAGCAGCTTAGCAAGGGGAATTAATTCACCCCTCCACTTT. It is translated as CASSLARGINSPLHF.

Many counts were recorded for this clonotype. The chain combines TRBV11-2 with TRBJ2-5; D remains unclear. The germline gives CDR1 SGHAT, CDR2 FQNNGV. V was trimmed by 1 base and J by 5 bases, leaving 5 bases between them. The CDR3 totals 12 residues. CDR3 sequence (DNA): TGTGCCAGCAGCTTAGGGTGGGAGACCCAGTACTTC. Residues: CASSLGWETQYF.

This clonotype came up many times. The CDR3 region is CASLAGSNTGELFF. CDR3 coding DNA: TGCGCCAGTTTAGCGGGCTCGAACACCGGGGAGCTGTTTTTT. The chain links TRBV5-1 to TRBJ2-2, with 7 nucleotides matching TRBD2. The CDR3 consists of 14 residues. Trimming removed 8 bases from V and 0 bases from J; junction bases left unmatched: 4. Germline V lookup: CDR1 SGHRS, CDR2 YFSETQ.

The gene calls are TRBV7-9 and TRBJ2-3, with D unclear. Trimming shortened V by 5 bases and J by 8 bases, and 11 bases separated the two germline ends. This CDR3 is 12 amino acids long. In germline, CDR1 is SEHNR, CDR2 FQNEAQ (reference sequence). CDR3 protein: CASSIRRSTQYF. The CDR3 bases are TGTGCCAGCAGCATTAGAAGGAGTACGCAGTATTTT.

The table lists this clonotype with many counts. The chain uses TRBV6-1 and TRBJ1-5, with TRBD1 as a possible D gene (5 bases). V gave up 5 bases and J gave up 3 bases, with 14 bases separating them. The CDR3 has 15 amino acids. CDR1 MNHNS and CDR2 SASEGT come from the germline V gene. The CDR3: CASSPTGENNQPQHF. The CDR3 DNA follows: TGTGCCAGCAGTCCTACAGGTGAGAACAATCAGCCCCAGCATTTT.